A single sample gave rise to the 22 T cell receptor beta chains below, sequenced in a study of human CD8 memory T cell subsets. Researchers made TCR beta libraries via UMI-labeled 5' RACE. Using the 5' RACE reads, TCRdb records one entry per CDR3 protein without DNA. Reported are thousands of distinct CDR3 sequences; the ten largest clones contain less than 25%. Sequenced sample: CD8+ T cells from PBMCs. The receptors were sampled from a human donor in good health.

This clonotype registers medium-sized by frequency. The chain joins TRBV18 to TRBJ1-2; without DNA, the TCRdb call of TRBD1 cannot be checked. The V gene's germline CDR1 is KGHSH and CDR2 LQKENI. This CDR3 has 15 residues. The CDR3 spells CASSPGQEGNYGYTF.

The chain joins TRBV7-6 to TRBJ2-2; TCRdb reports TRBD2, a call that lacks DNA to check it against. The CDR3 has 15 residues. In germline, CDR1 is SGHVS, CDR2 FNYEAQ. The CDR3 sequence is CASSLERELAGELFF.

V usage is TRBV20-1 and J usage is TRBJ1-1. The CDR3 totals 12 residues. Germline-derived CDR1 and CDR2 are DFQATT and SNEGSKA (reference sequence). The CDR3 reads CSVQMEDTEAFF.

Considering frequency, this clonotype is medium-sized. The chain is built from TRBV29-1 and TRBJ1-2. CDR1 is SQVTM and CDR2 is ANQGSEA in the germline V gene. The CDR3 extends over 12 amino acids. This CDR3 reads CSVEDSNYGYTF. The whole variable domain, filled in from reference TRBV29-1 and TRBJ1-2, reads SAVISQKPSRDICQRGTSLTIQCQVDSQVTMMFWYRQQPGQSLTLIATANQGSEATYESGFVIDKFPISRPNLTFSTLTVSNMSPEDSSIYLCSVEDSNYGYTFGSGTRLTVV.

The chain carries TRBV2 and TRBJ2-4; TCRdb's assignment of TRBD1 cannot be checked, as there is no DNA. The CDR3 contains 15 residues. The germline gives CDR1 SNHLY, CDR2 FYNNEI. CDR3 amino acids: CASSEGQGATDIQYF.

This chain joins TRBV19 and TRBJ2-3; TCRdb names TRBD2, which stays unverified in the absence of DNA. This CDR3 comprises 15 residues. CDR1 and CDR2 (germline): LNHDA, SQIVND (reference sequence). The CDR3 here is CASSIVTSGQDTQYF.

The V and J genes are TRBV14 and TRBJ2-5; no DNA is available, so the TRBD1 call from TCRdb remains unchecked. Germline CDR1 reads SGHDN; CDR2 reads FVKESK. CDR3 length: 15 residues. The CDR3 loop reads CASSQLGDGMETQYF. Full variable domain (missing parts from reference TRBV14 and TRBJ2-5): EAGVTQFPSHSVIEKGQTVTLRCDPISGHDNLYWYRRVMGKEIKFLLHFVKESKQDESGMPNNRFLAERTGGTYSTLKVQPAELEDSGVYFCASSQLGDGMETQYFGPGTRLLVL.

This sequence joins TRBV12-3 or TRBV12-4 and TRBJ2-1; TCRdb returns TRBD2, unconfirmable since there is no DNA. The CDR3 totals 14 residues. CDR3 sequence: CASSLLATYNEQFF.

The chain has TRBV4-1 and TRBJ1-4; TCRdb selects TRBD1, and the lack of DNA leaves this call unchecked. CDR1 is MGHRA, CDR2 YSYEKL, per germline. The CDR3 loop spans 16 amino acids. CDR3 sequence reads: CASSQEKGQVNEKLFF.

The V call is TRBV12-3 or TRBV12-4, the J call TRBJ2-2. The length of the CDR3 is 12 residues. The CDR3 here is CASSSGTGELFF.

This clonotype shows up as medium-sized by frequency. The rearrangement links TRBV28 to TRBJ2-7. Germline-derived CDR1 and CDR2 are MDHEN and SYDVKM. There are 16 residues in the CDR3. CDR3 protein: CASSLSLGYPSYEQYF.

The chain links TRBV18 to TRBJ2-1; there is no DNA to check the TCRdb D call of TRBD2. The CDR3 is 15 amino acids. Germline assignment: CDR1 KGHSH and CDR2 LQKENI. This CDR3 is CASSLRDYPINEQFF.

The V and J genes are TRBV7-7 and TRBJ2-2; as DNA is missing, the TRBD1 call by TCRdb cannot be tested. The CDR3 runs 15 residues. Germline V gene lookup returns CDR1 SSHAT and CDR2 FNYEAQ (reference sequence). The CDR3 protein is CASSLADRADGELFF.

The chain joins TRBV20-1 to TRBJ1-3; TCRdb designates TRBD1, a call that cannot be tested without DNA. The CDR3 is made up of 14 amino acids. The germline gives CDR1 DFQATT, CDR2 SNEGSKA (reference sequence). This CDR3 reads CSAPGQGEGNTIYF.

The V gene is TRBV5-4, the J gene TRBJ2-3. The CDR3 has 13 amino acids. Germline-derived CDR1 and CDR2 are SGHNT and YYREEE (reference sequence). Here the CDR3 reads CASSTLLGDTQYF. The variable domain in full, completed from reference TRBV5-4 and TRBJ2-3, reads ETGVTQSPTHLIKTRGQQVTLRCSSQSGHNTVSWYQQALGQGPQFIFQYYREEENGRGNFPPRFSGLQFPNYSSELNVNALELDDSALYLCASSTLLGDTQYFGPGTRLTVL.

The chain links TRBV2 to TRBJ2-3; TCRdb designates TRBD2, a call that cannot be tested without DNA. Germline CDR1 reads SNHLY; CDR2 reads FYNNEI. This CDR3 is built from 15 residues. This CDR3 is CASGSGRFSTDTQYF.

The rearrangement joins TRBV4-1 to TRBJ1-1. The CDR3 runs to 15 residues. Germline CDR1 reads MGHRA; CDR2 reads YSYEKL. The CDR3: CASSQVLGPSTEAFF.

This sequence joins TRBV21-1 and TRBJ2-7; the TCRdb call, TRBD1, lacks DNA for checking. TRBV21-1 is a listed pseudogene. The CDR3 loop spans 15 amino acids. The CDR3 spells CASDYRGLFSYEQYF.

The chain carries TRBV3-1 and TRBJ1-2; TCRdb returns TRBD1, unconfirmable since there is no DNA. The CDR3 is 15 amino acids. Germline assignment: CDR1 LGHDT and CDR2 YNNKEL (reference sequence). CDR3 loop: CASNNPGQGFYGYTF.

The CDR3 here is CASSLTGMEQYF. This chain connects TRBV13 to TRBJ2-7; there is no DNA to check the TCRdb D call of TRBD1. The germline gives CDR1 PRHDT, CDR2 FYEKMQ (reference sequence). This CDR3 has 12 residues.

Its frequency marks this clonotype as medium-sized. This sequence joins TRBV7-9 and TRBJ1-1; TCRdb proposes TRBD1, but this gene call is untestable without DNA. The CDR3 runs to 15 residues. From germline, CDR1 is SEHNR and CDR2 FQNEAQ (reference sequence). This CDR3 is CASSAPGQEGTEAFF. The full variable domain, with the rest looked up from reference TRBV7-9 and TRBJ1-1, is DTGVSQNPRHKITKRGQNVTFRCDPISEHNRLYWYRQTLGQGPEFLTYFQNEAQLEKSRLLSDRFSAERPKGSFSTLEIQRTEQGDSAMYLCASSAPGQEGTEAFFGQGTRLTVV.

This chain links TRBV7-9 with TRBJ1-4; the D call from TCRdb, TRBD1, cannot be confirmed without DNA. Germline loops: CDR1 SEHNR, CDR2 FQNEAQ (reference sequence). The length of the CDR3 is 13 residues. The CDR3 here is CASSPPSGEKLFF.